These T cell receptor beta chains were read from a single sample in a study of shared clonotypes between healthy human individuals. TCRdb's table, derived via immunoSEQ multiplex PCR, lists solely in-frame clones and lacks some. The sample carries about 2.5 million clones, approximately 90% recorded once. Input material: naive CD4+ T cells from PBMCs. The receptor source for this set is a young man in good health. Some clones in this sample may be carry-over from other donors' samples. The CDR3 runs from the conserved cysteine through the conserved F or W. Clone size, where shown, is once, few, many, or a class for clones that have expanded.

v_gene | abundance | CDR3aa
TRBV28 | . | CASSSQNTGELFF
TRBV11-3 | . | CASSPRAGLNEQFF
TRBV25-1 | . | CARWGVANEQFF
TRBV9 | . | CASSVRGEPDTQYF
TRBV10-3 | . | CAISEGDSEAFF
TRBV5-4 | . | CASSWETATGELFF
TRBV19 | . | CASSGATGARGEQFF
TRBV6-6 | once | CASRAYTGNTIYF
TRBV7-9 | . | CASSLQGPTRF
TRBV9 | . | CASSLGSSYNEQFF
TRBV25-1 | . | CASSDSGTGNDGYTF
TRBV28 | . | CASSIASGSGRELFF
TRBV5-1 | few | CASSRQQDIQYF
TRBV9 | . | CASSGTTGAQETQYF
TRBV2 | . | CASSVGVSGNTIYF
TRBV9 | . | CASSPSLDRGGYEQYF
TRBV9 | . | CASSVGEYNEQFF
TRBV6-6 | . | CASSLRAGRAPLHF
TRBV28 | . | CASSPPPNQPQHF
TRBV6-5 | . | CATRQGAVEQYF
TRBV11-2 | . | CASSHGRGSSSTDTQYF
TRBV19 | . | CASRSVVSYNEQFF
TRBV11-3 | . | CASSPGGSQETQYF
TRBV5-1 | . | CASRGGSGTDTQYF
TRBV27 | once | CASSYLPGYEQYF
TRBV13 | . | CASSLEQAGYNEQFF
TRBV28 | . | CASSSISGAKPYEQYF
TRBV2 | . | CASKVSGRNEQFF
TRBV19 | once | CASAMTGITDTQYF
TRBV7-2 | . | CASSSDGRNTEAFF
TRBV29-1 | . | CSVTGLAGGTDTQYF
TRBV2 | . | CASSESTGRDEKLFF
TRBV18 | . | CASSPRLILQLAGGPVEQFF
TRBV10-2 | . | CASSAAGGSYNEQFF
TRBV28 | . | CASSFPNSYNEQFF
TRBV27 | . | CASSNNRREFFF
TRBV6-5 | . | CASSPSQGPDYGYTF
TRBV6-1 | once | CASSLRIADDYGYTF
TRBV7-3 | . | CASSFGSTETQYF
TRBV5-1 | . | CASSLDLAGSSYNEQFF
TRBV9 | once | CASSPRVDSTEAFF
TRBV28 | . | CASSADSSYEQYF